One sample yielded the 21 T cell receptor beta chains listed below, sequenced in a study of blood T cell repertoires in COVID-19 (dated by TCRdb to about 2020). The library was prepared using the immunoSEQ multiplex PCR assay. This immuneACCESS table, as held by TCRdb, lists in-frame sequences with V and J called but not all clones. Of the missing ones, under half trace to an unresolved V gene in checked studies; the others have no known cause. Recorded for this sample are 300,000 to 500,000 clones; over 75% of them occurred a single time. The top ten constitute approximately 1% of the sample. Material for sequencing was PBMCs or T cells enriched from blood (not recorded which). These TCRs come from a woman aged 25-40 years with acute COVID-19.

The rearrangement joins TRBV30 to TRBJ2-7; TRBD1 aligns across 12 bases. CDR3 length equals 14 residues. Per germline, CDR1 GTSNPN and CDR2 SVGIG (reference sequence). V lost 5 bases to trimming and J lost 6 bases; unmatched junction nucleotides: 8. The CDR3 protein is CAWSPGQGASEQYF. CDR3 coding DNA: TGTGCCTGGTCCCCGGGACAGGGGGCTTCCGAGCAGTACTTC. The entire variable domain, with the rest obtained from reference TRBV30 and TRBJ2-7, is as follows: SQTIHQWPATLVQPVGSPLSLECTVEGTSNPNLYWYRQAAGRGLQLLFYSVGIGQISSEVPQNLSASRPQDRQFILSSKKLLLSDSGFYLCAWSPGQGASEQYFGPGTRLTVT.

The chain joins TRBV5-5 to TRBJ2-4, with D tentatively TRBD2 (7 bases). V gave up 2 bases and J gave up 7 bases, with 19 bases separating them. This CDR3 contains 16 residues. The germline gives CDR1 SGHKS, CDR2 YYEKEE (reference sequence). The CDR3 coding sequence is TGTGCCAGCAGCTTAGGGGGAGGGGTTATCGGGAACATTCAGTACTTC. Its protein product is CASSLGGGVIGNIQYF.

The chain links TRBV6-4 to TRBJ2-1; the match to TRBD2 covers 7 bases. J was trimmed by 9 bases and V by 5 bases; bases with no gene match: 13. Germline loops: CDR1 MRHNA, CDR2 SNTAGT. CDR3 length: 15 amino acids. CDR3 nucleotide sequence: TGTGCCAGCAGTTGGCTAGCGGTGCCCTCGGGTGAGCAGTTCTTC. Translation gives CASSWLAVPSGEQFF.

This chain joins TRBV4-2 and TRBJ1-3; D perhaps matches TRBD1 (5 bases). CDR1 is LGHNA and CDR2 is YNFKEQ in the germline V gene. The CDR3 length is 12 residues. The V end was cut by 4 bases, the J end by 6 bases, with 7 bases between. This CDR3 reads CASSRGENTIYF. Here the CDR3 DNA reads TGTGCCAGCAGCCGGGGGGAAAACACCATATATTTT.

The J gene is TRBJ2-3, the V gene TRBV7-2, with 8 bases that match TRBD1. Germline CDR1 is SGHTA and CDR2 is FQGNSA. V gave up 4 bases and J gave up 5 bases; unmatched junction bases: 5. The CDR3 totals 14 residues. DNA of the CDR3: TGTGCCAGCAGCTGGACAGGGCAAGGAGATACGCAGTATTTT. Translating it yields CASSWTGQGDTQYF. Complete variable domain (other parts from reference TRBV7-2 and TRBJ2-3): GAGVSQSPSNKVTEKGKDVELRCDPISGHTALYWYRQSLGQGLEFLIYFQGNSAPDKSGLPSDRFSAERTGGSVSTLTIQRTQQEDSAVYLCASSWTGQGDTQYFGPGTRLTVL.

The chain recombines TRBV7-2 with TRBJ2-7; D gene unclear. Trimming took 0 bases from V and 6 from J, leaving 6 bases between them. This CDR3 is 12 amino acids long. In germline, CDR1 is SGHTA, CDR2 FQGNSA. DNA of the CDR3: TGTGCCAGCAGCTTAGCGTTCGGCGAGCAGTACTTC. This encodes CASSLAFGEQYF.

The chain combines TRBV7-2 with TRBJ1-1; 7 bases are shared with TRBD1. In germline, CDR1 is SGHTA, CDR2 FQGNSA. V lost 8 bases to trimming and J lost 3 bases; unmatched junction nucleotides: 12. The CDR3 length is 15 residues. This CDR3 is CASQSRGLRDTEAFF. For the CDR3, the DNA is TGTGCCAGCCAATCTAGGGGGCTCAGGGACACTGAAGCTTTCTTT.

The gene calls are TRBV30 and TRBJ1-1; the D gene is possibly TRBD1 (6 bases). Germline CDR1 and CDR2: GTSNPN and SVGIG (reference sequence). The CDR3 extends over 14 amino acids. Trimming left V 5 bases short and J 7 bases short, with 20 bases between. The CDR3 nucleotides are TGTGCCTGGGGGGGAGGGGGTCGGGCCGATGAAGCTTTCTTT. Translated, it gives CAWGGGGRADEAFF.

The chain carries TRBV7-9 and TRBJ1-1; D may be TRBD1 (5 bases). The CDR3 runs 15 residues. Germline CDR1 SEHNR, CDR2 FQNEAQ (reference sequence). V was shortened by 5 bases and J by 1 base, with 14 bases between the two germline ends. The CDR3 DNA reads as TGTGCCAGCAGCCATCGGACATTAAGGAACACTGAAGCTTTCTTT. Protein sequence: CASSHRTLRNTEAFF.

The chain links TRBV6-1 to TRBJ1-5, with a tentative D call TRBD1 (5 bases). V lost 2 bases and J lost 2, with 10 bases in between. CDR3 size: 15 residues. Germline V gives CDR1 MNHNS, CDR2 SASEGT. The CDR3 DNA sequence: TGTGCCAGCAGTGAATGGGGCCTCGGCAATCAGCCCCAGCATTTT. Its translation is CASSEWGLGNQPQHF.

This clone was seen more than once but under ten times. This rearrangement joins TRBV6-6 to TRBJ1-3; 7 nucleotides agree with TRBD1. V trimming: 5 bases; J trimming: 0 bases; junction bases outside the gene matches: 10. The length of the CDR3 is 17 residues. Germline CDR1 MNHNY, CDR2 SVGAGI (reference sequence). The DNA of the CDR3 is TGTGCCAGCAGTCCCCGACAGGGATGGGGCTCTGGAAACACCATATATTTT. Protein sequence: CASSPRQGWGSGNTIYF.

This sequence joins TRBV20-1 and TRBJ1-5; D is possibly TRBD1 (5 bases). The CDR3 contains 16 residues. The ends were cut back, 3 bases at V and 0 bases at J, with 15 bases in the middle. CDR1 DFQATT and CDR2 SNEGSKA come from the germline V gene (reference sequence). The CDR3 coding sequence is TGCAGTGCTAGTGCCGTGGCAGGGCTTAGCAATCAGCCCCAGCATTTT. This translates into CSASAVAGLSNQPQHF.

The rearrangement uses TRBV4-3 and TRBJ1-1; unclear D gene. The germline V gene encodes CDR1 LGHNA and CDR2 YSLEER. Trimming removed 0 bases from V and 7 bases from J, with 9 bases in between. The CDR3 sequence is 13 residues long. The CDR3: CASSQEVNSEAFF. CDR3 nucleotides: TGCGCCAGCAGCCAAGAAGTTAATAGTGAAGCTTTCTTT.

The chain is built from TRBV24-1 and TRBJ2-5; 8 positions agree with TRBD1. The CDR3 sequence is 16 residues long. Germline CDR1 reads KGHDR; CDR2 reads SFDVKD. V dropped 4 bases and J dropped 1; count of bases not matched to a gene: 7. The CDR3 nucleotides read TGTGCCACCAGTGACACCCCCGGACAGGGCCAAGAGACCCAGTACTTC. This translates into CATSDTPGQGQETQYF.

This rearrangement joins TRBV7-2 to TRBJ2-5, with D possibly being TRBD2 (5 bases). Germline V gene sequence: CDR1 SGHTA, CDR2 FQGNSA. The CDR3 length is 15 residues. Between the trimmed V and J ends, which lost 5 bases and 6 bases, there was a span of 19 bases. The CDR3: CASSPGNPGMKTQYF. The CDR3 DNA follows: TGTGCCAGCAGCCCGGGGAACCCTGGGATGAAGACCCAGTACTTC.

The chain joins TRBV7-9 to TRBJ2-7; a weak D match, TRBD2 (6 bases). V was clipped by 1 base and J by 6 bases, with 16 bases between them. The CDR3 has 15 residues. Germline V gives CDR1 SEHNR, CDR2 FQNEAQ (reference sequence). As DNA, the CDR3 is TGTGCCAGCAGCTTAGGATCGGGGGAAGGCTCCGAGCAGTACTTC. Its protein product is CASSLGSGEGSEQYF.

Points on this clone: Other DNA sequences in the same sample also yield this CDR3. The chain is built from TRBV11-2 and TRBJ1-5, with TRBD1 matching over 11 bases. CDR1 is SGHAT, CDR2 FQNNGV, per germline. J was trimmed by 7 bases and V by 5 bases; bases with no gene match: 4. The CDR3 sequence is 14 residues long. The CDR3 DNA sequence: TGTGCCAGCAGCCTCGGGACAGGGGGACAGCCCCAGCATTTT. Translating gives CASSLGTGGQPQHF.

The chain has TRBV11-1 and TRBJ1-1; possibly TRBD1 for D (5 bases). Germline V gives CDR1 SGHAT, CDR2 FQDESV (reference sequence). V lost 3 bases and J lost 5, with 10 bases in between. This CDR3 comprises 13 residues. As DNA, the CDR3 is TGTGCCAGCAGCTTCGGGGGGGGTACTGAAGCTTTCTTT. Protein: CASSFGGGTEAFF.

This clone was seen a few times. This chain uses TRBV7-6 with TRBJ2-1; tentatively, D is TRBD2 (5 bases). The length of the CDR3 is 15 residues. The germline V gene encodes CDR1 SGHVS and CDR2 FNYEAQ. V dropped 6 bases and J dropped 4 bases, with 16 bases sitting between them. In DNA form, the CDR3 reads TGTGCCAGCAGTCTTACCCGGGGTCCGTACAATGAGCAGTTCTTC. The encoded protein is CASSLTRGPYNEQFF.

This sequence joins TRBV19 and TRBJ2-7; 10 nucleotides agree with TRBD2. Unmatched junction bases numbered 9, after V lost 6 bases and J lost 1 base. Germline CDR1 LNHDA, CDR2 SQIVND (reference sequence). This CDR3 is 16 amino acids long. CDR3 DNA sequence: TGTGCCAGTAGCACAGGATGGACTAGCGGATCCTACGAGCAGTACTTC. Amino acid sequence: CASSTGWTSGSYEQYF. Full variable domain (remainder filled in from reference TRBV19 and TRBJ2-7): DGGITQSPKYLFRKEGQNVTLSCEQNLNHDAMYWYRQDPGQGLRLIYYSQIVNDFQKGDIAEGYSVSREKKESFPLTVTSAQKNPTAFYLCASSTGWTSGSYEQYFGPGTRLTVT.

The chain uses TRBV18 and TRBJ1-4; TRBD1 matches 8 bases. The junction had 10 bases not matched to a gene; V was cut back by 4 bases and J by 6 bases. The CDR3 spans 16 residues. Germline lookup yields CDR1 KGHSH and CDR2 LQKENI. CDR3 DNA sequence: TGTGCCAGCTCACTCGCCGCAGGGGGCTTTTATGAAAAACTGTTTTTT. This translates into CASSLAAGGFYEKLFF.